This TCR beta chain was captured in a study of blood T cells in healthy people across ages. The CDR3 sequence is 15 residues long. V lost 4 bases and J lost 7; bases outside the gene matches: 12. CDR1 MNHEY and CDR2 SMNVEV come from the germline V gene (reference sequence). Per-sample yields of isolated PBMCs were at least 6 million. The authors ran a second PCR of 7 to 11 cycles using a sample-barcoded 5' primer and a J-beta primer mix. A single record per CDR3 protein comes from TCRdb applying MiXCR to the 5' RACE reads. The profile shows 1.8 million or so distinct CDR3 sequences, roughly 43% of them singletons. This clonotype was recorded once.

Material: blood. J is TRBJ2-5 and V is TRBV27; TRBD2 aligns across 7 bases. This receptor was taken from a human donor in good health. CDR3 loop: CASSSLGPPGGTQYF. CDR3 nucleotides: TGTGCCAGCAGTTCACTGGGCCCGCCGGGAGGGACCCAGTACTTC.